This T cell receptor (beta chain) was sequenced for a study of cytomegalovirus exposure and HLA in healthy donors. The study's findings and limits: Some V segments, TRBV6-2 and TRBV6-3 among them, were indistinguishable and were therefore excluded. With further analysis later on, most CMV-associated TCR beta chains appeared HLA-restricted. Most TCR sequences were seen very rarely across donors, but some public TCRs occurred in many.

Use of 60 Vbeta and 13 Jbeta primers characterized the PCR. The table came from immunoSEQ multiplex PCR; TCRdb's copy has only in-frame clones and leaves some out. Of approximately 240,000 clones listed, roughly 82% were seen once; the top ten hold roughly 5%. Points on this clone: Its antigen is currently unknown. The sample carries other DNA sequences with the same CDR3.

The V end lost 3 bases, the J end lost 0 bases, and 9 bases lay between the germline ends. The CDR3 runs to 15 residues. The germline V gene encodes CDR1 SNHLY and CDR2 FYNNEI. Sequencing was carried out using PBMCs. The J gene is TRBJ2-1, the V gene TRBV2; D is uncertain. The receptor was isolated from a woman aged 40 to 55 in good health and CMV-seropositive. The CDR3 DNA sequence: TGTGCCAGCAGTGAGAGAGGTAGCTCCTACAATGAGCAGTTCTTC. Protein sequence: CASSERGSSYNEQFF.